One and the same sample provided the 27 T cell receptor beta chains below, sequenced in a study of siplizumab effects on memory and regulatory T cells. Assay: immunoSEQ multiplex PCR; the TCRdb copy retains only in-frame clones and omits some. The repertoire holds about 91,000 clones, with 93% as singletons. The sequenced material came from CD8+ T cells sorted from blood. The origin of the receptors is a human donor in good health.

The rearrangement uses TRBV5-5 and TRBJ1-5; D unresolved. Per the germline V gene, CDR1 is SGHKS and CDR2 is YYEKEE (reference sequence). The CDR3 sequence is 13 residues long. The V end was cut by 0 bases, the J end by 5 bases, with 6 bases between. CDR3 coding DNA: TGTGCCAGCAGCTTGGCAGAGGATCAGCCCCAGCATTTT. Translated, it gives CASSLAEDQPQHF.

The chain combines TRBV5-4 with TRBJ2-7; 9 bases match TRBD1. Germline V gene sequence: CDR1 SGHNT, CDR2 YYREEE (reference sequence). After removal of 4 bases from V and 5 bases from J, the junction contained 7 bases not matched to a gene. CDR3 size: 14 residues. This CDR3 is CASSRQTGGDEQYF. The CDR3 DNA is TGTGCCAGCAGCCGACAGACAGGGGGAGACGAGCAGTACTTC. Filled out from reference TRBV5-4 and TRBJ2-7, the complete variable domain reads ETGVTQSPTHLIKTRGQQVTLRCSSQSGHNTVSWYQQALGQGPQFIFQYYREEENGRGNFPPRFSGLQFPNYSSELNVNALELDDSALYLCASSRQTGGDEQYFGPGTRLTVT.

This chain joins TRBV27 and TRBJ2-2; D remains ambiguous. The CDR3 is made up of 14 amino acids. Between the trimmed V and J ends, which lost 3 bases and 1 base, there was a span of 6 bases. CDR1 is MNHEY and CDR2 is SMNVEV in the germline V gene (reference sequence). The CDR3 loop reads CASSLVENTGELFF. The CDR3 DNA sequence: TGTGCCAGCAGTTTGGTAGAGAACACCGGGGAGCTGTTTTTT.

In nucleotides, the CDR3 is TGTGCCTGGACTAGCGGGGGGCCAGGAGAGCAGTTCTTC. Translation: CAWTSGGPGEQFF. The chain is built from TRBV30 and TRBJ2-1; 11 positions agree with TRBD2. The junction had 6 bases not matched to a gene; V was cut back by 4 bases and J by 10 bases. This CDR3 has 13 amino acids. Germline CDR1 and CDR2: GTSNPN and SVGIG (reference sequence). The entire variable domain, with the rest obtained from reference TRBV30 and TRBJ2-1, is as follows: SQTIHQWPATLVQPVGSPLSLECTVEGTSNPNLYWYRQAAGRGLQLLFYSVGIGQISSEVPQNLSASRPQDRQFILSSKKLLLSDSGFYLCAWTSGGPGEQFFGPGTRLTVL.

This clone has more than one count but fewer than ten. The chain couples TRBV4-2 to TRBJ2-7, with 12 bases matching TRBD2. The CDR3 extends over 17 amino acids. J was trimmed by 4 bases and V by 0 bases; bases with no gene match: 7. Germline CDR1 and CDR2: LGHNA and YNFKEQ. CDR3 in DNA: TGTGCCAGCAGCCAAGAGAGCCTAGCGGGAGGGCCTTACGAGCAGTACTTC. This sequence encodes CASSQESLAGGPYEQYF.

The CDR3 DNA follows: TGTGCCAGCAGCTTAGGGGGCGGGGACTCCTACAATGAGCAGTTCTTC. Its protein product is CASSLGGGDSYNEQFF. V usage is TRBV11-3 and J usage is TRBJ2-1; weak D call: TRBD2 (6 bases). Germline CDR1 and CDR2: SGHNT and YENEEA. V was trimmed by 1 base and J by 0 bases, leaving 10 bases between them. The CDR3 has 16 residues.

This rearrangement joins TRBV7-9 to TRBJ2-1; unclear D gene. The CDR3 extends over 12 amino acids. The germline CDR1 and CDR2 sequences are SEHNR and FQNEAQ (reference sequence). Between the trimmed V and J ends, which lost 1 base and 14 bases, there was a span of 12 bases. CDR3 sequence reads: CASSLGLLGEFF. The CDR3 nucleotides are TGTGCCAGCAGCTTAGGGTTACTCGGAGAGTTCTTC. Complete variable domain (other parts from reference TRBV7-9 and TRBJ2-1): DTGVSQNPRHKITKRGQNVTFRCDPISEHNRLYWYRQTLGQGPEFLTYFQNEAQLEKSRLLSDRFSAERPKGSFSTLEIQRTEQGDSAMYLCASSLGLLGEFFGPGTRLTVL.

The rearrangement joins TRBV30 to TRBJ1-5; 7 nucleotides line up with TRBD1. In germline, CDR1 is GTSNPN, CDR2 SVGIG (reference sequence). The CDR3 sequence is 14 residues long. Losses at the gene ends were 4 bases for V and 1 base for J; bases not matched to a gene: 4. CDR3 region: CAWTEGQSNQPQHF. The DNA for the CDR3 is TGTGCCTGGACGGAGGGACAGAGCAATCAGCCCCAGCATTTT.

This chain uses TRBV27 with TRBJ2-1; a weak D match, TRBD2 (5 bases). This CDR3 is built from 13 residues. Trimming removed 3 bases at V and 9 bases at J, with 12 bases between. Germline CDR1 and CDR2: MNHEY and SMNVEV (reference sequence). This chain's CDR3 is CASSFAGGGEQFF. Written as DNA, the CDR3 is TGTGCCAGCAGTTTTGCAGGAGGAGGTGAGCAGTTCTTC.

In its sample, this clone was seen once. The chain is built from TRBV30 and TRBJ2-1; 8 bases map to TRBD2. With V trimmed by 0 bases and J by 7 bases, 8 bases remained unmatched. Germline V lookup: CDR1 GTSNPN, CDR2 SVGIG (reference sequence). The CDR3 totals 15 residues. The CDR3 coding sequence is TGTGCCTGGAGTGTCGGGGGGGTCTCAGGGAATGAGCAGTTCTTC. It codes for CAWSVGGVSGNEQFF.

The chain recombines TRBV9 with TRBJ1-2, with a tentative D call TRBD1 (5 bases). Germline loops: CDR1 SGDLS, CDR2 YYNGEE. This CDR3 contains 13 residues. V lost 4 bases, J lost 11 bases, and 18 bases lay in between. The CDR3 DNA reads TGTGCCAGCAGCCAAGAGACTCCTCAGGGATACACCTTC. Protein sequence: CASSQETPQGYTF.

The sample holds one count of this clone. The V gene is TRBV13, the J gene TRBJ2-3, with 7 positions matching TRBD2. Germline trimming cut 2 bases from V and 2 bases from J; bases unmatched to any gene: 7. The CDR3 runs 16 residues. Germline values: CDR1 PRHDT, CDR2 FYEKMQ (reference sequence). The CDR3: CASSLSASGPTDTQYF. In nucleotides, the CDR3 is TGTGCCAGCAGCTTATCGGCTAGCGGCCCCACAGATACGCAGTATTTT.

V is TRBV7-2 and J is TRBJ2-5; 7 bases match TRBD1. Germline V lookup: CDR1 SGHTA, CDR2 FQGNSA. J gave up 2 bases and V 5 bases, and 5 bases lay outside the gene matches. This CDR3 region has 14 residues. The CDR3 DNA is TGTGCCAGCAGCCCCGACAGGGAACAAGAGACCCAGTACTTC. Translated, it gives CASSPDREQETQYF.

The V call is TRBV19, the J call TRBJ2-5, with 7 bases identical to TRBD1. V gave up 10 bases and J gave up 1 base; unmatched junction bases: 9. Germline V gene data show CDR1 as LNHDA and CDR2 as SQIVND (reference sequence). This CDR3 is 14 amino acids long. CDR3 sequence reads: CANETGQAQETQYF. For the CDR3, the DNA is TGTGCCAACGAGACCGGACAGGCCCAAGAGACCCAGTACTTC.

V usage is TRBV7-9 and J usage is TRBJ2-1; 9 bases fit TRBD1. The CDR3 consists of 15 residues. The J segment lost 10 bases and the V segment lost 3 bases, leaving 10 bases of the junction unmatched. Germline CDR1 is SEHNR and CDR2 is FQNEAQ (reference sequence). The CDR3 sequence is CASSLPGDREREQFF. The CDR3 DNA reads TGTGCCAGCAGCTTGCCCGGGGACAGGGAACGCGAGCAGTTCTTC.

This chain connects TRBV6-5 to TRBJ1-2; 8 bases are shared with TRBD1. Per germline, CDR1 MNHEY and CDR2 SVGAGI. The CDR3 has 14 residues. The V segment lost 6 bases and the J segment 4 bases; nucleotides outside the gene matches: 7. The chain's CDR3 is CASSPGQGPYGYTF. The CDR3 bases are TGTGCCAGCAGCCCCGGACAGGGCCCCTATGGCTACACCTTC.

The chain is built from TRBV7-8 and TRBJ1-4; D remains ambiguous. The germline V and J ends were trimmed by 2 bases and 8 bases, with 3 bases remaining between them. The CDR3 contains 11 residues. CDR1 and CDR2 (germline): SGHVS, FQNEAQ. The CDR3 sequence: CASSLSEKLFF. The CDR3 bases are TGTGCCAGCAGCTTATCGGAAAAACTGTTTTTT.

The chain couples TRBV6-5 to TRBJ2-5, with D tentatively TRBD1 (6 bases). The CDR3 has 14 residues. V lost 6 bases to trimming and J lost 0 bases, with 11 bases between them. The germline gives CDR1 MNHEY, CDR2 SVGAGI. CDR3 amino acids: CASSFTGYQETQYF. The CDR3 region has the DNA TGTGCCAGCAGCTTTACAGGGTACCAAGAGACCCAGTACTTC.

This clone was detected once. V gene TRBV9 combines with J gene TRBJ2-3, with 7 bases lining up with TRBD1. The CDR3 spans 14 residues. V lost 2 bases and J lost 5; bases outside the gene matches: 5. Germline V gene sequence: CDR1 SGDLS, CDR2 YYNGEE. The chain's CDR3 is CASSVTGARDTQYF. For the CDR3, the DNA is TGTGCCAGCAGCGTTACAGGGGCCAGAGATACGCAGTATTTT.

The chain recombines TRBV9 with TRBJ2-7, with 7 positions matching TRBD2. The germline V gene has CDR1 SGDLS and CDR2 YYNGEE. The ends lost 2 bases at V and 0 bases at J; junction bases unmatched: 2. The CDR3 sequence is 14 residues long. The CDR3 nucleotides read TGTGCCAGCAGCGTGAGCGGGGTCTCCTACGAGCAGTACTTC. This sequence encodes CASSVSGVSYEQYF.

The CDR3 here is CASSLGSFPQHF. DNA of the CDR3: TGTGCCAGCAGCTTAGGATCTTTTCCCCAGCATTTT. The V call is TRBV11-1, the J call TRBJ1-5; D remains ambiguous. The V gene's germline CDR1 is SGHAT and CDR2 FQDESV (reference sequence). This CDR3 is 12 amino acids long. V was cut by 1 base and J by 10 bases, with 8 bases left in between.

DNA of the CDR3: TGCGCCAGCAGTCCAGGAACAGGCGGTGAAGCTTTCTTT. Encoded protein: CASSPGTGGEAFF. The chain combines TRBV10-1 with TRBJ1-1; perhaps TRBD1 as D (5 bases). Germline CDR1 reads WNHNN; CDR2 reads SYGVQD (reference sequence). Deletions cut 5 bases from V and 7 bases from J, with 14 bases between. This CDR3 spans 13 amino acids.

This clone was counted a single time. The same CDR3 is also encoded by other DNA sequences in this sample. The V call is TRBV18, the J call TRBJ2-1; D ambiguous. The ends were cut back, 4 bases at V and 4 bases at J, with 8 bases in the middle. The CDR3 runs to 13 residues. The germline gives CDR1 KGHSH, CDR2 LQKENI. CDR3 sequence reads: CASSLDRYNEQFF. In DNA form, the CDR3 reads TGTGCCAGCTCACTCGACCGTTACAATGAGCAGTTCTTC.

The chain combines TRBV25-1 with TRBJ1-2; 8 bases line up with TRBD1. After removal of 3 bases from V and 8 bases from J, the junction contained 14 bases not matched to a gene. There are 16 residues in the CDR3. Germline V gene sequence: CDR1 MGHDK, CDR2 SYGVNS. The CDR3 loop is CASSDDGQGLTGGYTF. Written as DNA, the CDR3 is TGTGCCAGCAGTGACGACGGACAGGGACTAACGGGGGGCTACACCTTC.

This chain connects TRBV11-1 to TRBJ2-1, with 7 bases identical to TRBD1. This CDR3 region has 16 residues. The germline CDR1 and CDR2 sequences are SGHAT and FQDESV (reference sequence). V lost 3 bases, J lost 4 bases, and 9 bases stayed unmatched. The CDR3 is CASSLSFGQEYNEQFF. CDR3 bases: TGTGCCAGCAGCTTGTCTTTTGGACAGGAGTACAATGAGCAGTTCTTC.

The rearrangement joins TRBV7-8 to TRBJ1-1; tentatively, D is TRBD1 (6 bases). The length of the CDR3 is 15 residues. Trimming took off 1 base at V and 0 bases at J, with 9 bases between the two ends. Germline CDR1 is SGHVS and CDR2 is FQNEAQ. The CDR3 loop reads CASSLGRGLNTEAFF. The CDR3 region has the DNA TGTGCCAGCAGCTTAGGCAGGGGTCTGAACACTGAAGCTTTCTTT.

The chain couples TRBV11-2 to TRBJ1-3; TRBD1 might be the D (6 bases). In germline, CDR1 is SGHAT, CDR2 FQNNGV. With 0 bases removed from V and 2 bases from J, the gap between germline ends came to 23 bases. The CDR3 spans 20 residues. CDR3 in amino acids: CASSLDRGLFTHLPGNTIYF. CDR3 sequence (DNA): TGTGCCAGCAGCTTAGACAGGGGCCTCTTCACTCATCTTCCTGGAAACACCATATATTTT.